This T cell receptor (beta chain) was observed in a study of CD8 T cells in Susac syndrome. CD8+ and CD4+ T cells from blood underwent TCR beta sequencing. FACS was used to enrich TEMRA cells, whereas the CD8+ and CD4+ T cells were obtained by negative isolation. The CDR3 is 14 amino acids. Germline values: CDR1 MDHEN, CDR2 SYDVKM. Trimming left V 6 bases short and J 0 bases short, with 9 bases between. Random hexamers were used to reverse transcribe the RNA input (about 0.5 to 1 ug). The authors amplified TCR beta CDR3 across 54 Vbeta and 13 Jbeta using immunoSEQ multiplex PCR. MiXCR, applied by TCRdb to the immunoSEQ multiplex PCR reads, yields one record per CDR3 protein. The repertoire holds roughly 150,000 distinct CDR3 sequences, with roughly 95% as singletons.

The sequenced material came from CD4+ T cells from PBMCs. The V gene is TRBV28, the J gene TRBJ2-4; D gene unclear. This receptor was obtained from a human donor with multiple sclerosis. CDR3 DNA sequence: TGTGCCAGCAGGCCGAGTCTAGCCAAAAACATTCAGTACTTC. Its translation is CASRPSLAKNIQYF.